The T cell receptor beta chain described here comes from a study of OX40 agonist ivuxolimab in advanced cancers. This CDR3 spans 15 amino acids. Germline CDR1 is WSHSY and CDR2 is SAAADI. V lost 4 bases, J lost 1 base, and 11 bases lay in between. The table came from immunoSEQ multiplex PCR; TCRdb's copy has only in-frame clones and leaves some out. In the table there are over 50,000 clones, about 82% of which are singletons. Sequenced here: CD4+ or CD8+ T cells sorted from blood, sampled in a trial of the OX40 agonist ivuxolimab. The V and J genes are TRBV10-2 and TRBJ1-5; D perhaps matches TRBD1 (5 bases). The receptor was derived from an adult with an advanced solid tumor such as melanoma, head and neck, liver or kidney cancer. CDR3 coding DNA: TGCGCCAGCAGTGTTTCGGGGACCAGCAATCAGCCCCAGCATTTT. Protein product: CASSVSGTSNQPQHF.